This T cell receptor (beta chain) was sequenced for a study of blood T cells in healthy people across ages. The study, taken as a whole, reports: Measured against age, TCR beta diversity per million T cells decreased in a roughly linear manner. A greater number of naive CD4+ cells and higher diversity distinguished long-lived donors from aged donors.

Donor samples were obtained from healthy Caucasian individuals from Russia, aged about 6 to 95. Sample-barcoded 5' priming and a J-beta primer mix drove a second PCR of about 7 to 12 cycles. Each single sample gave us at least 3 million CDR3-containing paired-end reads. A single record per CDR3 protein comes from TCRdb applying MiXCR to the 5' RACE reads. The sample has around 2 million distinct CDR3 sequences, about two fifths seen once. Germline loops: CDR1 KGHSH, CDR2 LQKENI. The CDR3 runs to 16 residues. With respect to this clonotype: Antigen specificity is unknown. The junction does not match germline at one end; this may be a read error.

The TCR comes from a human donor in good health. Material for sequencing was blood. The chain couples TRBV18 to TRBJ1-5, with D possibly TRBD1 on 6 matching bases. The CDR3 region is CASSPGADRNNQPQHF. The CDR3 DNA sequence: TGTGCTAGCTCACCGGGAGCCGACAGGAACAATCAGCCCCAGCATTTT.